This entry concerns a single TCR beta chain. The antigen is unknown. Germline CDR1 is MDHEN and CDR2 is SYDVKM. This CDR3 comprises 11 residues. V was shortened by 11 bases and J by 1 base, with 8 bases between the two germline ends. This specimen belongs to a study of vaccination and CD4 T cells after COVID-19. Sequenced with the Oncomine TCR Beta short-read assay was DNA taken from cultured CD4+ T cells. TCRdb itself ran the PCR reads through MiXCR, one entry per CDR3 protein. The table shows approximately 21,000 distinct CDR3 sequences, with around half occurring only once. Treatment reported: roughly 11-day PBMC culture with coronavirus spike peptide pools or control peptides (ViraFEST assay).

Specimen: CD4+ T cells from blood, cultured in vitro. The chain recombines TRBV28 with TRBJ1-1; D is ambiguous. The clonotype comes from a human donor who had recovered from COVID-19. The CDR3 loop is CASTRNTEAFF. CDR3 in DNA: TGTGCCTCTACACGGAACACTGAAGCTTTCTTT.